The entry that follows covers one TCR beta chain sequence. What it binds is not known. V lost 3 bases and J 2 bases, leaving 9 bases between the germline ends. The CDR3 sequence is 14 residues long. Germline V lookup: CDR1 SGDLS, CDR2 YYNGEE. The PCR was carried out with 60 Vbeta primers and 13 Jbeta primers. Only in-frame clones appear in the TCRdb table, and some are missing; sequencing was by immunoSEQ multiplex PCR. The repertoire holds some 150,000 clones, approximately 70% seen once, with roughly 2% in the top ten. The source of the sample is a study of cytomegalovirus exposure and HLA in healthy donors. Study background: The 95 million to 120 million unique TCR beta sequences, from some 170 million T cells, were found by an earlier analysis. General study results and limits: V- and J-gene trimming in TCR beta was tied to a missense DCLRE1C variant by an analysis performed later. Altogether, 150 or so TCR beta chains were recorded as cytomegalovirus-associated.

The chain uses TRBV9 and TRBJ1-3; no definite D call. Sequenced: PBMCs. The sequence derives from a woman in her fifties or sixties in good health and CMV-seropositive. The CDR3 spells CASSADITGNTIYF. The DNA of the CDR3 is TGTGCCAGCAGCGCCGACATCACTGGAAACACCATATATTTT.